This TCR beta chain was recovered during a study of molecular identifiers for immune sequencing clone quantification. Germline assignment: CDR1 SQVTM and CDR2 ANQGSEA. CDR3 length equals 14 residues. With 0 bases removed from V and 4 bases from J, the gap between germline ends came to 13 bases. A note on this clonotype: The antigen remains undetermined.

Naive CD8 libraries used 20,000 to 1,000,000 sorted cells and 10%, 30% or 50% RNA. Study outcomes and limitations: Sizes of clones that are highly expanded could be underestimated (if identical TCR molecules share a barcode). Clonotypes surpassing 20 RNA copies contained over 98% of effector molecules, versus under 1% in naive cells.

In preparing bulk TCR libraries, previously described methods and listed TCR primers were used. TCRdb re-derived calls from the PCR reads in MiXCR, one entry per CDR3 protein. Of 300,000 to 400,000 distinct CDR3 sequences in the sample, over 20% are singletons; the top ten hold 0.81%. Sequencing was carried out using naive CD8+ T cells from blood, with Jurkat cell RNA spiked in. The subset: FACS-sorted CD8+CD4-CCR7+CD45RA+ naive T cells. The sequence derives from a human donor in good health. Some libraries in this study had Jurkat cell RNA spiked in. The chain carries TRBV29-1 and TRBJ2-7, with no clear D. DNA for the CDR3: TGCAGCGTTGAAGATTCTGGCAGCTTATACGAGCAGTACTTC. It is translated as CSVEDSGSLYEQYF.